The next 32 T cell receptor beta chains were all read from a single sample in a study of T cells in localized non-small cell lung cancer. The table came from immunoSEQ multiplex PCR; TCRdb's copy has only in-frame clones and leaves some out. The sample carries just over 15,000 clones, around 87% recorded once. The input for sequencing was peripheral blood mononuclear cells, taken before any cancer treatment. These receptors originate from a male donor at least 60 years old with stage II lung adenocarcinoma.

Here the CDR3 DNA reads TGTGCCAGTGGTGGGGCCAGGGGAATACCCGGGGAGCTGTTTTTT. This codes for CASGGARGIPGELFF. V usage is TRBV19 and J usage is TRBJ2-2; D perhaps matches TRBD1 (6 bases). The CDR3 extends over 15 amino acids. Per the germline V gene, CDR1 is LNHDA and CDR2 is SQIVND (reference sequence). V gave up 8 bases and J gave up 6 bases, with 19 bases separating them.

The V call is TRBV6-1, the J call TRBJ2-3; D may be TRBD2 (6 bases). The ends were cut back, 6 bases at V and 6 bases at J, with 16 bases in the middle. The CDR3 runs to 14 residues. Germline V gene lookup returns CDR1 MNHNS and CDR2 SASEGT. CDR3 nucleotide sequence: TGTGCCAGCAGCGCCGGGAGTATAGCGGATACGCAGTATTTT. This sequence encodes CASSAGSIADTQYF.

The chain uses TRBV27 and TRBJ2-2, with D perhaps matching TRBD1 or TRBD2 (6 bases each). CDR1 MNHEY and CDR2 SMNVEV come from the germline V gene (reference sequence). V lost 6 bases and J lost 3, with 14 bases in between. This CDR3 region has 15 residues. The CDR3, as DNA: TGTGCCAGCAGCCTTGACGGGGGCTACACCGGGGAGCTGTTTTTT. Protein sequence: CASSLDGGYTGELFF.

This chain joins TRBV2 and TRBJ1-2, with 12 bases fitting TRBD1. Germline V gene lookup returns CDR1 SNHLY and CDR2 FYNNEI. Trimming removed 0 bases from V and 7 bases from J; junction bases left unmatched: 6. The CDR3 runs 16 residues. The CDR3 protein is CASSEAAGQGATGYTF. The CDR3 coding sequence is TGTGCCAGCAGTGAAGCGGCGGGACAGGGGGCGACTGGCTACACCTTC.

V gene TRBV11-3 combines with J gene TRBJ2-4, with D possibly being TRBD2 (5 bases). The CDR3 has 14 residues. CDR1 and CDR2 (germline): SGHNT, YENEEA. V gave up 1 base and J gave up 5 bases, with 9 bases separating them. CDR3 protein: CASSLGGLENIQYF. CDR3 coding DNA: TGTGCCAGCAGCTTAGGAGGGTTAGAAAACATTCAGTACTTC.

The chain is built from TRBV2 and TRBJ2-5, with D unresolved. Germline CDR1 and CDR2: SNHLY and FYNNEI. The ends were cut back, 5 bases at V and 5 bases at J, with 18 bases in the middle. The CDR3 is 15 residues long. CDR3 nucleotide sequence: TGTGCCAGCAGTCCGGTTGGGATTCCCGGGGAGACCCAGTACTTC. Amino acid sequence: CASSPVGIPGETQYF.

CDR3 in DNA: TGTGCCAGCAGCTTTCCTGGGCATCTAGGCACTGAAGCTTTCTTT. Its protein product is CASSFPGHLGTEAFF. The rearrangement links TRBV7-9 to TRBJ1-1; no definite D call. There are 15 residues in the CDR3. Per the germline V gene, CDR1 is SEHNR and CDR2 is FQNEAQ (reference sequence). Trimming removed 3 bases from V and 4 bases from J, with 15 bases in between. Using reference TRBV7-9 and TRBJ1-1 for the parts outside the CDR3, the full variable domain is DTGVSQNPRHKITKRGQNVTFRCDPISEHNRLYWYRQTLGQGPEFLTYFQNEAQLEKSRLLSDRFSAERPKGSFSTLEIQRTEQGDSAMYLCASSFPGHLGTEAFFGQGTRLTVV.

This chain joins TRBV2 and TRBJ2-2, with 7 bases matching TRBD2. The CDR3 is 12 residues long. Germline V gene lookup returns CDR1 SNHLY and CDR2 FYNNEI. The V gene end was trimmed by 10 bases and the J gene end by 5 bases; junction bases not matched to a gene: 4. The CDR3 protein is CATDGGTGELFF. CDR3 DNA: TGTGCCACAGACGGGGGGACCGGGGAGCTGTTTTTT.

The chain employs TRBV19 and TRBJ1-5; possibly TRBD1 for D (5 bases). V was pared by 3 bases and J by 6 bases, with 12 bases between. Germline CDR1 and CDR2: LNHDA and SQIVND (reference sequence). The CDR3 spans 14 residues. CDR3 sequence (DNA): TGTGCCAGTAGTATCTCCAGGGATTTTCAGCCCCAGCATTTT. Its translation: CASSISRDFQPQHF.

The CDR3: CASRGGNGYTF. The DNA of the CDR3 is TGTGCCAGCAGAGGAGGTAATGGCTACACCTTC. This chain joins TRBV6-1 and TRBJ1-2; D not resolved. V was shortened by 6 bases and J by 6 bases, with 8 bases between the two germline ends. The V gene's germline CDR1 is MNHNS and CDR2 SASEGT. The CDR3 loop spans 11 amino acids.

Here the CDR3 reads CASSLGVTGANVLTF. The CDR3 DNA sequence: TGTGCCAGCAGCTTAGGGGTGACAGGGGCCAACGTCCTGACTTTC. This chain uses TRBV5-8 with TRBJ2-6; D may be TRBD1 (5 bases). CDR1 and CDR2 from the germline V gene are SGHTS and YDEGEE. The V end lost 2 bases, the J end lost 4 bases, and 10 bases lay between the germline ends. CDR3 length: 15 amino acids.

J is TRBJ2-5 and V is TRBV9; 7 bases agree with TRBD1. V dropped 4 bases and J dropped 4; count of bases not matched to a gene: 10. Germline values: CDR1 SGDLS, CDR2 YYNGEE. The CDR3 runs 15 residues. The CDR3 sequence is CASSSKQGFTETQYF. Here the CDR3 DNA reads TGTGCCAGCAGCTCCAAACAGGGGTTTACAGAGACCCAGTACTTC.

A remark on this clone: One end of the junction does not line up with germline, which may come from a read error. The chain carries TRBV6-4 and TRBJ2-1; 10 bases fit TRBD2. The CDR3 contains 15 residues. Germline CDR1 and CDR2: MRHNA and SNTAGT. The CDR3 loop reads CASSVSGRSYNEQFF. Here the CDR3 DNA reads TGTGCCAGTAGTGTTAGCGGGAGGTCCTACAATGAGCAGTTCTTC.

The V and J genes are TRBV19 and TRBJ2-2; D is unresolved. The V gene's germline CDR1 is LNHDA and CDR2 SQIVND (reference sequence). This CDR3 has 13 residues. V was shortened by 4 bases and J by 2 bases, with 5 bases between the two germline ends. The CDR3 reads CASSNTNTGELFF. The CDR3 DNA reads TGTGCCAGTAGTAACACCAACACCGGGGAGCTGTTTTTT.

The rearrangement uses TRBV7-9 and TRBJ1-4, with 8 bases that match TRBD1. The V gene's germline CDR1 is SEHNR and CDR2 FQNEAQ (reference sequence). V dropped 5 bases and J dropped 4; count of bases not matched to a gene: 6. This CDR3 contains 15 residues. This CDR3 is CASSLRTGLNEKLFF. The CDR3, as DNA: TGTGCCAGCAGCCTACGGACAGGGCTTAATGAAAAACTGTTTTTT.

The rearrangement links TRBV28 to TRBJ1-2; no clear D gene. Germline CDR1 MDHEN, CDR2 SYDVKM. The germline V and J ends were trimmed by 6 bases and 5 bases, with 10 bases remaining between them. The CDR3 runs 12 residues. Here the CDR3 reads CASSPLGYGYTF. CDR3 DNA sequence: TGTGCCAGCAGCCCGCTTGGTTATGGCTACACCTTC.

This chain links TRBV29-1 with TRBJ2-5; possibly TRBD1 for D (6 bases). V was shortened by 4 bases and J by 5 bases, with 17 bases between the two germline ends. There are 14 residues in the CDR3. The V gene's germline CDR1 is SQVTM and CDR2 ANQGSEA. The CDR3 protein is CSVGTQGRRETQYF. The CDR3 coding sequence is TGCAGCGTTGGTACTCAGGGGCGCCGGGAGACCCAGTACTTC.

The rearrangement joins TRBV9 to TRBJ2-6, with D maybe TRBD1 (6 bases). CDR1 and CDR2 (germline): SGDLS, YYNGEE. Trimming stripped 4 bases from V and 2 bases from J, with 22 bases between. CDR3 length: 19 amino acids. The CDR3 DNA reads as TGTGCCAGCAGCTCCCACCCCCCCGGACAGTTGGCTGGGGCCAACGTCCTGACTTTC. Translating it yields CASSSHPPGQLAGANVLTF.

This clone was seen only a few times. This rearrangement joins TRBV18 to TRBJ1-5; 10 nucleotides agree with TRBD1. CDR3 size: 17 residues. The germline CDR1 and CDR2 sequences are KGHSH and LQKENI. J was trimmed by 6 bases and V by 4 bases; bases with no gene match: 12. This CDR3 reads CASSLTLNRDRGQPQHF. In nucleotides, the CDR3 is TGTGCCAGCTCACTCACTTTAAACCGGGACAGGGGTCAGCCCCAGCATTTT.

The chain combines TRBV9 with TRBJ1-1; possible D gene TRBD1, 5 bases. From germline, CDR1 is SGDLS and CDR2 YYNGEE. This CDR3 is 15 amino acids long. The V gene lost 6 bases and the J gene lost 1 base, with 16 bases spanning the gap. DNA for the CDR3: TGTGCCAGCACCGAGAAGGGGTTGGGGAACACTGAAGCTTTCTTT. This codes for CASTEKGLGNTEAFF.

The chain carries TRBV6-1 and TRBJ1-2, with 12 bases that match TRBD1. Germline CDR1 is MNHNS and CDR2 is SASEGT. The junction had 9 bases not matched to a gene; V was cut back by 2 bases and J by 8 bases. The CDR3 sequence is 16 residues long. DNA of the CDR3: TGTGCCAGCAGTGAACTCCCGGGACAGGGGGCGCGGGGCTACACCTTC. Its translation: CASSELPGQGARGYTF.

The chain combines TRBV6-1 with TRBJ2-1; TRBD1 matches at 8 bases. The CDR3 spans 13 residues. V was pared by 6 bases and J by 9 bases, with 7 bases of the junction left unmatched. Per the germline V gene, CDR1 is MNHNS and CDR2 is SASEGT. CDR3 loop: CASRKTGDGEQFF. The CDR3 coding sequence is TGTGCCAGCAGGAAGACAGGGGACGGTGAGCAGTTCTTC.

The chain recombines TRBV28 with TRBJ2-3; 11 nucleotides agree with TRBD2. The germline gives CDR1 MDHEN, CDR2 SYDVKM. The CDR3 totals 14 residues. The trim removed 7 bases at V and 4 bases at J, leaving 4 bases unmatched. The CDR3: CASKPGLAADTQYF. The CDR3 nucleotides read TGTGCCAGCAAACCGGGACTAGCGGCAGATACGCAGTATTTT. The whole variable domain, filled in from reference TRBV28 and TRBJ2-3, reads DVKVTQSSRYLVKRTGEKVFLECVQDMDHENMFWYRQDPGLGLRLIYFSYDVKMKEKGDIPEGYSVSREKKERFSLILESASTNQTSMYLCASKPGLAADTQYFGPGTRLTVL.

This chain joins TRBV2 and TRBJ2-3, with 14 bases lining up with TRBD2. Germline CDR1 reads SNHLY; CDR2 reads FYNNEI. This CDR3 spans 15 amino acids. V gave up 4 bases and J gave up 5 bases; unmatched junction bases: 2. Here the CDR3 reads CASSVGLAGVDTQYF. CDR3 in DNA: TGTGCCAGCAGTGTGGGACTAGCGGGAGTAGATACGCAGTATTTT.

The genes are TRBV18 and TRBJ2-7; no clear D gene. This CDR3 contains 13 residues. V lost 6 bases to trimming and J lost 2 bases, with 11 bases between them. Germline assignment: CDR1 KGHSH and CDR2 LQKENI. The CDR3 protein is CASSRPGAYEQYF. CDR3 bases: TGTGCCAGCTCCCGCCCCGGAGCCTACGAGCAGTACTTC.

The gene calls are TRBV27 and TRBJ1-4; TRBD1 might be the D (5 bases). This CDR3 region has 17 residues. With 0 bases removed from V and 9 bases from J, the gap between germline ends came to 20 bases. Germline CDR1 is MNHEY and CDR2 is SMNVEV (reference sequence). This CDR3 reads CASSLSYGGTLHQKLFF. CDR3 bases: TGTGCCAGCAGTTTATCCTACGGAGGGACCCTCCACCAAAAACTGTTTTTT.

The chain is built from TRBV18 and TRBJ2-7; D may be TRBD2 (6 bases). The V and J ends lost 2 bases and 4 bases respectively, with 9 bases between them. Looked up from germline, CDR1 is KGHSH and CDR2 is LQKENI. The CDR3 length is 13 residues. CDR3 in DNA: TGTGCCAGCTCACCATCGGAGGGTTACGAGCAGTACTTC. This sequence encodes CASSPSEGYEQYF.

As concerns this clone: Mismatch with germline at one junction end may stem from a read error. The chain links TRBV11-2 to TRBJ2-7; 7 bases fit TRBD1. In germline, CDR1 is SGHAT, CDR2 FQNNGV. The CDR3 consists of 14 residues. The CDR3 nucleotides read TGTGCCAGCATGGGACAGTCCTCATCCTCCGAGCAGTACTTC. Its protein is CASMGQSSSSEQYF.

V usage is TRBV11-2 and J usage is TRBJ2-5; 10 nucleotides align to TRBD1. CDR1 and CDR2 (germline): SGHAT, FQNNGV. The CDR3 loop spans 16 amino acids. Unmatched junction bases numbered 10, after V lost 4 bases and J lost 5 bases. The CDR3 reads CASSSYPGQGLETQYF. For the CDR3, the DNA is TGTGCCAGCAGCTCCTATCCGGGACAGGGGCTGGAGACCCAGTACTTC. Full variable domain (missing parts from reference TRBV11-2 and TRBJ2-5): EAGVAQSPRYKIIEKRQSVAFWCNPISGHATLYWYQQILGQGPKLLIQFQNNGVVDDSQLPKDRFSAERLKGVDSTLKIQPAKLEDSAVYLCASSSYPGQGLETQYFGPGTRLLVL.

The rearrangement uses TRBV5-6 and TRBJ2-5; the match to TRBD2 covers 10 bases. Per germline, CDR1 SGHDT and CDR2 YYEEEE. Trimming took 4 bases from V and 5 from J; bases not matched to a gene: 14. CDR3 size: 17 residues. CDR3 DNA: TGTGCCAGCAGCGGGAACGAGGGGCTAGCGGGAGTGGAGACCCAGTACTTC. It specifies CASSGNEGLAGVETQYF.

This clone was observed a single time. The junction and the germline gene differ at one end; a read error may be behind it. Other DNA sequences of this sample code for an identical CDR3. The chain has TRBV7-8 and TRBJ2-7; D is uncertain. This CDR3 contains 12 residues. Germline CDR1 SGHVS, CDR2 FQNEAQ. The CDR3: CASSFDSGEQYF. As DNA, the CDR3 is TGCGCCAGCAGCTTCGACTCCGGCGAGCAGTACTTC.

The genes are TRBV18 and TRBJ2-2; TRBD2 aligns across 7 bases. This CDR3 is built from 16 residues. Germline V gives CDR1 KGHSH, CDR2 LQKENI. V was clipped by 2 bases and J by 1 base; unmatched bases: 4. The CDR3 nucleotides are TGTGCCAGCTCACCAGGACTAGGAGGGAACACCGGGGAGCTGTTTTTT. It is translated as CASSPGLGGNTGELFF.